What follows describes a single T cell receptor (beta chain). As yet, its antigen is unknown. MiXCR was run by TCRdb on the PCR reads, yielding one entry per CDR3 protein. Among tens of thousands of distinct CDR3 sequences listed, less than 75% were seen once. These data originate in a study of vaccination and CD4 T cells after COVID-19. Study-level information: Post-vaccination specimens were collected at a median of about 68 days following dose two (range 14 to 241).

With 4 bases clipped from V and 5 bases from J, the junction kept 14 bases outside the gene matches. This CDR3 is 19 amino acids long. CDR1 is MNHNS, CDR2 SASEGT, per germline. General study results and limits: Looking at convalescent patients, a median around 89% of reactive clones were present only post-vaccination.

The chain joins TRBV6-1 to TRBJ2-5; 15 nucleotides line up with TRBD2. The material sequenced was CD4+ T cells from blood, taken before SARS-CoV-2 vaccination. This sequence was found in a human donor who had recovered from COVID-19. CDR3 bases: TGTGCCAGCAGTGCAGGGTTTTGGACTAGCGGGAGGGGTGGGGAGACCCAGTACTTC. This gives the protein CASSAGFWTSGRGGETQYF.